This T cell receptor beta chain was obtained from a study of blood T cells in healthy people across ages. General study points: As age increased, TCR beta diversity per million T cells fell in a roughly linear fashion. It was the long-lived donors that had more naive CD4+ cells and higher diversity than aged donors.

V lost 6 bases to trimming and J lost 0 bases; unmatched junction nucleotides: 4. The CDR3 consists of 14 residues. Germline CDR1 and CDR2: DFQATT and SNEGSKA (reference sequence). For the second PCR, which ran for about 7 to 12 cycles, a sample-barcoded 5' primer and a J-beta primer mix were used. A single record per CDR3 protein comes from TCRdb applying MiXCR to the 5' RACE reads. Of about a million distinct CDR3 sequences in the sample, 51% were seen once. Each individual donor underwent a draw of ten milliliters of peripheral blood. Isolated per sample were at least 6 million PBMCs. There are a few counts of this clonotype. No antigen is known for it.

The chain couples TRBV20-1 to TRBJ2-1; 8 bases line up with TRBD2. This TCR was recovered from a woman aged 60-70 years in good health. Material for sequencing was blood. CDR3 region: CSASGSFSYNEQFF. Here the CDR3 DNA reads TGCAGTGCCAGCGGGAGTTTCTCCTACAATGAGCAGTTCTTC.